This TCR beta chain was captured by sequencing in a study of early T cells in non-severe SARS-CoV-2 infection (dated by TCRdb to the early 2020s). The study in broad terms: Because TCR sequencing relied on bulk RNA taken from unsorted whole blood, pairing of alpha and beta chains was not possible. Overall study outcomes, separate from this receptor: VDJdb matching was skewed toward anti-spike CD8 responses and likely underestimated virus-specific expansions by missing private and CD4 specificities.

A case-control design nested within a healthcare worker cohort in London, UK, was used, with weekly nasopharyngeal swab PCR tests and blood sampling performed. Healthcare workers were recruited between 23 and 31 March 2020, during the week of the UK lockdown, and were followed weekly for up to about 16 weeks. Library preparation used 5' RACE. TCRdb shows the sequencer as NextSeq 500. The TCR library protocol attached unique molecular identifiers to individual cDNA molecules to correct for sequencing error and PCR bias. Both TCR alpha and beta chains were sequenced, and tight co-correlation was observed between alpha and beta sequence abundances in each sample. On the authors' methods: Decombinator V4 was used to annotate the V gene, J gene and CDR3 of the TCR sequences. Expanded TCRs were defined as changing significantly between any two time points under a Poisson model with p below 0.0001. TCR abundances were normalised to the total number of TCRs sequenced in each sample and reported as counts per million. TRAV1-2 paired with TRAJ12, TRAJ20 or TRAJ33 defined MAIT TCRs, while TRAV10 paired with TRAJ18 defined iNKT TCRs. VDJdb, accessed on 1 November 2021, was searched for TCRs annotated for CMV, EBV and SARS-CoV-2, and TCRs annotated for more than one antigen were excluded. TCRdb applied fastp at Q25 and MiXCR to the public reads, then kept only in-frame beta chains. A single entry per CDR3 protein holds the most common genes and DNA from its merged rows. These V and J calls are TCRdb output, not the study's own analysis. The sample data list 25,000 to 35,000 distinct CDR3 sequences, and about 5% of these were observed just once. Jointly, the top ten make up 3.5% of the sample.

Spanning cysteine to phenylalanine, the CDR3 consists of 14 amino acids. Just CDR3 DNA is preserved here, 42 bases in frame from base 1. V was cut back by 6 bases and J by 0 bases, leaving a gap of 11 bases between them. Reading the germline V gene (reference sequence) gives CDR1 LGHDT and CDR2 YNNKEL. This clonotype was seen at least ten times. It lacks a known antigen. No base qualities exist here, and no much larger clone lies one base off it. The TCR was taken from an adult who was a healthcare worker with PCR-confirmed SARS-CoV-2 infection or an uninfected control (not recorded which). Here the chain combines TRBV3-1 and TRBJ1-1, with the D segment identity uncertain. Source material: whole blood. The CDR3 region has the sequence CASRWGRLNTEAFF. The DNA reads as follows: TGTGCCAGCAGGTGGGGAAGACTGAACACTGAAGCTTTCTTT.